This T cell receptor beta chain was documented in a study of blood T cell repertoires in COVID-19. J gave up 5 bases and V 5 bases, and 5 bases lay outside the gene matches. The CDR3 loop spans 13 amino acids. Germline-derived CDR1 and CDR2 are SEHNR and FQNEAQ (reference sequence). Assay: immunoSEQ multiplex PCR; the TCRdb copy retains only in-frame clones and omits some. The table includes roughly 400,000 clones, approximately 91% detected once. The TCR sequence derives from a woman between 18 and 29 years old who had been exposed to COVID-19. Sequences were obtained from PBMCs or T cells enriched from blood (not recorded which). The chain couples TRBV7-9 to TRBJ1-2, with TRBD1 matching 7 bases. CDR3 nucleotides: TGTGCCAGCAGCGCACAGGGGAAGTATGGCTACACCTTC. Translated: CASSAQGKYGYTF. Together with reference TRBV7-9 and TRBJ1-2, the CDR3 gives the full variable domain: DTGVSQNPRHKITKRGQNVTFRCDPISEHNRLYWYRQTLGQGPEFLTYFQNEAQLEKSRLLSDRFSAERPKGSFSTLEIQRTEQGDSAMYLCASSAQGKYGYTFGSGTRLTVV.